These 8 T cell receptor beta chains were sequenced from one sample in a study of OX40 agonist ivuxolimab in advanced cancers. Generated by immunoSEQ multiplex PCR, the TCRdb table keeps only in-frame clones and is missing some. The sample holds about 100,000 clones, approximately 90% seen once. The sample consisted of CD4+ or CD8+ T cells sorted from blood, taken in a trial of the OX40 agonist ivuxolimab. All receptors come from an adult with an advanced solid tumor such as melanoma, head and neck, liver or kidney cancer.

The chain employs TRBV4-3 and TRBJ2-7; a weak D match, TRBD2 (6 bases). Trimming took off 0 bases at V and 0 bases at J, with 18 bases between the two ends. The CDR3 is made up of 18 amino acids. CDR1 is LGHNA and CDR2 is YSLEER in the germline V gene. The chain's CDR3 is CASSQEVRSGYSSYEQYF. The CDR3 bases are TGCGCCAGCAGCCAAGAAGTCAGAAGCGGGTACAGCTCCTACGAGCAGTACTTC.

This clone is a singleton in its sample. The chain combines TRBV5-5 with TRBJ1-4, with 11 positions matching TRBD1. This CDR3 spans 15 amino acids. The trim removed 0 bases at V and 7 bases at J, leaving 2 bases unmatched. Germline V gene data show CDR1 as SGHKS and CDR2 as YYEKEE (reference sequence). The CDR3 loop reads CASSLAGTGGEKLFF. DNA of the CDR3: TGTGCCAGCAGCTTGGCCGGGACAGGGGGTGAAAAACTGTTTTTT.

The gene calls are TRBV6-6 and TRBJ1-1; 7 nucleotides line up with TRBD1. CDR3 length: 15 residues. V lost 5 bases, J lost 0 bases, and 6 bases stayed unmatched. Germline CDR1 is MNHNY and CDR2 is SVGAGI (reference sequence). In DNA, the CDR3 is TGTGCCAGCAGTCCCTCCGACAGGGTGAACACTGAAGCTTTCTTT. As protein: CASSPSDRVNTEAFF.

In this sample, this clone turned up once. The rearrangement uses TRBV7-9 and TRBJ2-1; D not resolved. The germline CDR1 and CDR2 sequences are SEHNR and FQNEAQ (reference sequence). V was cut by 4 bases and J by 7 bases, with 8 bases left in between. The CDR3 contains 12 residues. Here the CDR3 DNA reads TGTGCCAGCAGCTCAGCCGGGAATGAGCAGTTCTTC. It yields the protein CASSSAGNEQFF.

This clone has just a few counts. This chain connects TRBV7-2 to TRBJ1-5; 8 bases are a match to TRBD1. After removal of 0 bases from V and 4 bases from J, the junction contained 14 bases not matched to a gene. This CDR3 has 19 amino acids. Per germline, CDR1 SGHTA and CDR2 FQGNSA. In DNA form, the CDR3 reads TGTGCCAGCAGCTTAGCAGGGGCCAGGGGGCATGGTAGAAATCAGCCCCAGCATTTT. Protein sequence: CASSLAGARGHGRNQPQHF.

The chain recombines TRBV14 with TRBJ2-1, with TRBD2 matching 8 bases. Germline loops: CDR1 SGHDN, CDR2 FVKESK. With V trimmed by 1 base and J by 2 bases, 1 base remained unmatched. The CDR3 contains 15 residues. The CDR3 DNA sequence: TGTGCCAGCAGCCAAGCGGGAGGGCCCTACAATGAGCAGTTCTTC. Protein sequence: CASSQAGGPYNEQFF.

This rearrangement joins TRBV11-2 to TRBJ1-5, with D hard to call. The germline V and J ends were trimmed by 2 bases and 6 bases, with 8 bases remaining between them. The CDR3 contains 13 residues. Germline V gene data show CDR1 as SGHAT and CDR2 as FQNNGV. CDR3 sequence: CASSLSSGQPQHF. The DNA of the CDR3 is TGTGCCAGCAGCTTATCGTCCGGTCAGCCCCAGCATTTT.

The chain recombines TRBV18 with TRBJ2-1; TRBD1 matches at 9 bases. The ends lost 4 bases at V and 6 bases at J; junction bases unmatched: 1. The CDR3 has 13 amino acids. The germline V gene has CDR1 KGHSH and CDR2 LQKENI. CDR3 amino acids: CASSQGQGNEQFF. In DNA form, the CDR3 reads TGTGCCAGCTCACAGGGACAGGGCAATGAGCAGTTCTTC. Based on the CDR3 plus reference TRBV18 and TRBJ2-1, the full variable domain is NAGVMQNPRHLVRRRGQEARLRCSPMKGHSHVYWYRQLPEEGLKFMVYLQKENIIDESGMPKERFSAEFPKEGPSILRIQQVVRGDSAAYFCASSQGQGNEQFFGPGTRLTVL.